This T cell receptor (beta chain) is drawn from a study of T cell responses to AZD1222 COVID-19 vaccine. Findings and caveats of the study: Increases in Spike-specific TCR breadth and depth were seen after two AZD1222 doses. Donors in the cohort were predominantly white British and more often female, and clonal diversity was possibly underestimated.

V was clipped by 5 bases and J by 13 bases, with 14 bases between them. The germline gives CDR1 MDHEN, CDR2 SYDVKM. The CDR3 runs to 11 residues. Remarks on this clone: Its cognate antigen is unknown.

Sequencing used immunoSEQ multiplex PCR; TCRdb keeps in-frame clones, though not all of them. The data contain 110,000 to 150,000 clones, about 93% of them singletons. Specimen: peripheral blood, collected on day 0 of AZD1222 vaccination. The clonotype comes from an adult in good health. The chain couples TRBV28 to TRBJ1-1; D might be TRBD1 (6 bases). The CDR3 DNA sequence: TGTGCCAGCAGTCGCCGGGACATCTTTTTCTTT. It encodes CASSRRDIFFF.